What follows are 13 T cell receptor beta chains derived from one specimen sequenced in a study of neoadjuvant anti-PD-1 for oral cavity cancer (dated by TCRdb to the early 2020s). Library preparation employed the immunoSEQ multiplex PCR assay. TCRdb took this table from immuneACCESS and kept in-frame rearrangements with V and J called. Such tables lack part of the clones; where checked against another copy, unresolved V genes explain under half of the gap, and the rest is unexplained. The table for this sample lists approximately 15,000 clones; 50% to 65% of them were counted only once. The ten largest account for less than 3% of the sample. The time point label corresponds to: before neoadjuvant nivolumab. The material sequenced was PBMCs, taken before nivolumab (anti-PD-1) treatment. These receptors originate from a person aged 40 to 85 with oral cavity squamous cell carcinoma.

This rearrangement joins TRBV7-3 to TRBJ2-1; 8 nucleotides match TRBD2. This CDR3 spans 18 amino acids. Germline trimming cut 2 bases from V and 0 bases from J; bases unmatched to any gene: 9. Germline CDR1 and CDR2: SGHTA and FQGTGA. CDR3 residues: CASSLGSSGLSSYNEQFF. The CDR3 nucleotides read TGTGCCAGCAGCTTAGGGTCTAGCGGGCTCAGCTCCTACAATGAGCAGTTCTTC.

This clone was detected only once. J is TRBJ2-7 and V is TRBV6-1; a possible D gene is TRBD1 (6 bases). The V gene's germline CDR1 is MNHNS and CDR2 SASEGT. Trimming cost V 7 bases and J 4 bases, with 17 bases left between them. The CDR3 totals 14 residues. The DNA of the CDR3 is TGTGCCAGCAACCGGTTGGCACAGGGATACGAGCAGTACTTC. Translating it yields CASNRLAQGYEQYF.

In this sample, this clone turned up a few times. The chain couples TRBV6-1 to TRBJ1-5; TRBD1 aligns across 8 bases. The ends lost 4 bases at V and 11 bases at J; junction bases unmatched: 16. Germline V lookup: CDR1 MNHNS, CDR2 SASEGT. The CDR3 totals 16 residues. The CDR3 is CASSAWAGTGLSAQHF. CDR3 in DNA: TGTGCCAGCAGTGCTTGGGCCGGGACAGGCCTATCGGCCCAGCATTTT.

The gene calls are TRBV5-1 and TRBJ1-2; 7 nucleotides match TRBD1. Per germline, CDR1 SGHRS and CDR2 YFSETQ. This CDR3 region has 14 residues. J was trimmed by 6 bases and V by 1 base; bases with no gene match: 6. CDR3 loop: CASSLTSGQDGYTF. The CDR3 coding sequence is TGCGCCAGCAGCTTGACGTCAGGACAGGATGGCTACACCTTC.

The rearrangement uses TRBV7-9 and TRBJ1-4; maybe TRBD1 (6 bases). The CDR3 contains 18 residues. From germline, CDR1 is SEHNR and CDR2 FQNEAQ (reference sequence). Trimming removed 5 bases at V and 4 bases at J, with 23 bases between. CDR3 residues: CASSPRGGYHLLNEKLFF. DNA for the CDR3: TGTGCCAGCAGCCCCCGGGGGGGCTATCACCTCCTTAATGAAAAACTGTTTTTT.

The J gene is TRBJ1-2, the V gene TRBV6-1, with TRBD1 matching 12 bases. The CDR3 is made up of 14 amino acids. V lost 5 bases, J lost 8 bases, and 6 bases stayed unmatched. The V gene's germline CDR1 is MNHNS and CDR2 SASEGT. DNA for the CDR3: TGTGCCAGCAGTCCGGGACAGGGGGCGCGAGGCTACACCTTC. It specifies CASSPGQGARGYTF.

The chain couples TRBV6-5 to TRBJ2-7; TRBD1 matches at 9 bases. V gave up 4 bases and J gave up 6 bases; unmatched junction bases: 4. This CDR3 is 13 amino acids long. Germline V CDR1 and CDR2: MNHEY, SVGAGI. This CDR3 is CASSSGQGGEQYF. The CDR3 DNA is TGTGCCAGCAGTTCGGGACAGGGCGGCGAGCAGTACTTC.

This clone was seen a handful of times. In DNA form, the CDR3 reads TGCGCCAGCAGCCCGGACAAGAGCACAGATACGCAGTATTTT. Protein product: CASSPDKSTDTQYF. The chain employs TRBV5-1 and TRBJ2-3; D might be TRBD1 (5 bases). The CDR3 length is 14 residues. The germline V gene encodes CDR1 SGHRS and CDR2 YFSETQ. V lost 4 bases and J lost 0, with 9 bases in between.

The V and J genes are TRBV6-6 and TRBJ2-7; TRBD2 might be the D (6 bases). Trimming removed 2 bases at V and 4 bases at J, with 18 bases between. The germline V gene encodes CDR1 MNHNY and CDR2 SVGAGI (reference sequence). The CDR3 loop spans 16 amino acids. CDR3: CASSYGGTYLLYEQYF. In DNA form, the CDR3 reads TGTGCCAGCAGTTACGGAGGGACCTATTTACTTTACGAGCAGTACTTC.

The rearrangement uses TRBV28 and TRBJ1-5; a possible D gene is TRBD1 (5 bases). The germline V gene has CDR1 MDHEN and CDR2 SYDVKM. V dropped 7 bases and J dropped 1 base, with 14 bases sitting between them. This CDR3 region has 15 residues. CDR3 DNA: TGTGCCAGCACGTGGGGGGTGAGGAGCAATCAGCCCCAGCATTTT. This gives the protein CASTWGVRSNQPQHF.

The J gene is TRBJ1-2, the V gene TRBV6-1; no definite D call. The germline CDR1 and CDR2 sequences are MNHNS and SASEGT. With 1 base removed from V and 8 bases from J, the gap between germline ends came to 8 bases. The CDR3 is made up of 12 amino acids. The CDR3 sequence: CASSEGARGYTF. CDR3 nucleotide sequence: TGTGCCAGCAGTGAAGGAGCTCGGGGCTACACCTTC.

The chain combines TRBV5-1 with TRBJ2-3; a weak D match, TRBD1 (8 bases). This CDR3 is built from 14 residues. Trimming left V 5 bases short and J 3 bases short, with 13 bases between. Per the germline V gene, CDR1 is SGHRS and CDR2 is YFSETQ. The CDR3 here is CASRTQGGTDTQYF. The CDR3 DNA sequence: TGCGCCAGCAGAACACAGGGGGGGACAGATACGCAGTATTTT.

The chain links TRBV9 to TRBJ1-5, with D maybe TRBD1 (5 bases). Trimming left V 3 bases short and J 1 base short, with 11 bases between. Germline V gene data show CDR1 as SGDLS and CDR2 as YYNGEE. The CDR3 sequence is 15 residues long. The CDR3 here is CASSAQGGSNQPQHF. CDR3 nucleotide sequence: TGTGCCAGCAGCGCCCAGGGAGGGAGCAATCAGCCCCAGCATTTT. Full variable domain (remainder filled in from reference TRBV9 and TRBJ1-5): DSGVTQTPKHLITATGQRVTLRCSPRSGDLSVYWYQQSLDQGLQFLIQYYNGEERAKGNILERFSAQQFPDLHSELNLSSLELGDSALYFCASSAQGGSNQPQHFGDGTRLSIL.